The 18 T cell receptor beta chains below were found in one sample sequenced in a study of response to subunit inactivated influenza vaccine. MiXCR, applied by TCRdb to the RT-PCR reads, yields one record per CDR3 protein. The data hold about 500,000 distinct CDR3 sequences, with approximately 15% observed a single time. Source: CD4+ T cells sorted from PBMCs, taken less than 30 months after vaccination. Receptors were obtained from a man between 50 and 70 years old who received an inactivated influenza vaccine.

A few counts support this clonotype. V usage is TRBV10-3 and J usage is TRBJ1-1, with D uncertain. CDR1 is ENHRY, CDR2 SYGVKD, per germline. Deletions cut 5 bases from V and 4 bases from J, with 8 bases between. CDR3 length equals 12 residues. CDR3 sequence reads: CAISRRTTEAFF. For the CDR3, the DNA is TGTGCCATCAGTCGAAGGACCACTGAAGCTTTCTTT.

This clonotype has just a few counts. The chain recombines TRBV19 with TRBJ1-4; no clear D. The CDR3 sequence is 13 residues long. Trimming removed 5 bases from V and 5 bases from J, with 9 bases in between. Germline CDR1 reads LNHDA; CDR2 reads SQIVND (reference sequence). The chain's CDR3 is CASSPRRNEKLFF. The CDR3 bases are TGTGCCAGTAGTCCGAGGAGGAATGAAAAACTGTTTTTT.

A few counts support this clonotype. The chain has TRBV4-1 and TRBJ2-3; 9 nucleotides align to TRBD2. The CDR3 loop spans 13 amino acids. Germline values: CDR1 MGHRA, CDR2 YSYEKL. J gave up 14 bases and V 1 base, and 7 bases lay outside the gene matches. The CDR3 DNA sequence: TGCGCCAGCAGCCAAGCCGGGACTAGCCATCGGTATTTT. Its translation is CASSQAGTSHRYF.

This clonotype was counted ten times or more. This chain uses TRBV12-3 or TRBV12-4 with TRBJ2-4, with 8 bases that match TRBD1. Trimming removed 7 bases from V and 0 bases from J; junction bases left unmatched: 2. The CDR3 extends over 14 amino acids. This CDR3 is CASTRGLAKNIQYF. CDR3 in DNA: TGTGCCAGCACCAGGGGGCTAGCCAAAAACATTCAGTACTTC.

This clonotype was seen only a few times. The chain uses TRBV5-1 and TRBJ2-4; tentative D call: TRBD1 (5 bases). The length of the CDR3 is 18 residues. Germline lookup yields CDR1 SGHRS and CDR2 YFSETQ. Trimming pared 0 bases from V and 0 bases from J, leaving 16 bases between. Here the CDR3 DNA reads TGCGCCAGCAGCTTGGCTGTGACAGACCCCTTAGCCAAAAACATTCAGTACTTC. Residues: CASSLAVTDPLAKNIQYF.

This chain connects TRBV7-9 to TRBJ2-5; the match to TRBD1 covers 11 bases. This CDR3 has 16 amino acids. J was trimmed by 4 bases and V by 4 bases; bases with no gene match: 8. Germline CDR1 SEHNR, CDR2 FQNEAQ (reference sequence). The DNA of the CDR3 is TGTGCCAGCAGCTCTCGGACAGGGGGCTATCTAGAGACCCAGTACTTC. Protein: CASSSRTGGYLETQYF.

This clonotype was recorded a few times. This rearrangement joins TRBV20-1 to TRBJ2-7; D not certain. V was shortened by 5 bases and J by 3 bases, with 8 bases between the two germline ends. The CDR3 runs to 11 residues. Germline assignment: CDR1 DFQATT and CDR2 SNEGSKA (reference sequence). The DNA of the CDR3 is TGCAGTGCTCGGACCAACTACGAGCAGTACTTC. This gives the protein CSARTNYEQYF.

At least ten counts were recorded for this clonotype. The V and J genes are TRBV29-1 and TRBJ2-1, with 7 bases lining up with TRBD1. Germline values: CDR1 SQVTM, CDR2 ANQGSEA. V gave up 6 bases and J gave up 14 bases; unmatched junction bases: 16. The CDR3 length is 13 residues. As DNA, the CDR3 is TGCAGCGTGGGGACAGAACCAATTGTTGGGAAGTTCTTC. Encoded protein: CSVGTEPIVGKFF.

This clonotype has at least ten counts. The chain employs TRBV28 and TRBJ1-4, with 9 bases aligning to TRBD1. The CDR3 extends over 15 amino acids. Trimming took 6 bases from V and 7 from J; bases not matched to a gene: 9. The germline gives CDR1 MDHEN, CDR2 SYDVKM. CDR3 loop: CASRPDRGEGEKLFF. The CDR3 region has the DNA TGTGCCAGCAGACCTGACAGGGGGGAAGGTGAAAAACTGTTTTTT.

This clonotype was seen a few times. The gene calls are TRBV29-1 and TRBJ2-1; no clear D. Trimming removed 5 bases from V and 9 bases from J, with 23 bases in between. The CDR3 runs to 15 residues. From germline, CDR1 is SQVTM and CDR2 ANQGSEA. Here the CDR3 reads CSVSGRDGSRAEQFF. The DNA for the CDR3 is TGCAGCGTTTCCGGCAGAGATGGCAGTAGGGCTGAGCAGTTCTTC.

This clonotype was counted only a few times. The chain employs TRBV20-1 and TRBJ2-3, with D maybe TRBD2 (6 bases). Germline loops: CDR1 DFQATT, CDR2 SNEGSKA (reference sequence). This CDR3 region has 13 residues. V was shortened by 2 bases and J by 7 bases, with 13 bases between the two germline ends. CDR3 sequence reads: CSARRDFTYTQYF. In DNA form, the CDR3 reads TGCAGTGCTAGAAGGGACTTCACTTATACGCAGTATTTT.

This clonotype was seen ten or more times. The V gene is TRBV28, the J gene TRBJ1-5; no firm D call. The CDR3 loop spans 13 amino acids. V lost 5 bases and J 0 bases, leaving 5 bases between the germline ends. CDR1 is MDHEN, CDR2 SYDVKM, per germline. The chain's CDR3 is CASSTDSNQPQHF. As DNA, the CDR3 is TGTGCCAGCAGTACAGATAGCAATCAGCCCCAGCATTTT.

This clonotype was found a few times. The chain joins TRBV3-1 to TRBJ1-1; 7 positions match TRBD1. CDR3 size: 12 residues. The germline V gene has CDR1 LGHDT and CDR2 YNNKEL (reference sequence). With V trimmed by 4 bases and J by 11 bases, 7 bases remained unmatched. This chain's CDR3 is CASSLRDSSAFF. In nucleotides, the CDR3 is TGTGCCAGCAGCCTAAGGGACAGTTCCGCTTTCTTT.

The chain has TRBV7-8 and TRBJ1-1; a possible D gene is TRBD1 (5 bases). The CDR3 is made up of 17 amino acids. V gave up 2 bases and J gave up 3 bases, with 19 bases separating them. CDR1 is SGHVS and CDR2 is FQNEAQ in the germline V gene. The CDR3 nucleotides are TGTGCCAGCAGCTTATTTTCCAGGGTGAAGACGTACACTGAAGCTTTCTTT. Translation gives CASSLFSRVKTYTEAFF.

The chain employs TRBV5-1 and TRBJ2-1; D unresolved. The length of the CDR3 is 16 residues. The V end lost 4 bases, the J end lost 4 bases, and 18 bases lay between the germline ends. Per germline, CDR1 SGHRS and CDR2 YFSETQ. The CDR3 coding sequence is TGCGCCAGCAGCCCCCCCCGTAGGGCCGTGTACAATGAGCAGTTCTTC. Amino acids: CASSPPRRAVYNEQFF.

The sample holds a few counts of this clonotype. V is TRBV10-3 and J is TRBJ2-3, with no clear D. The germline V and J ends were trimmed by 4 bases and 1 base, with 3 bases remaining between them. The V gene's germline CDR1 is ENHRY and CDR2 SYGVKD. CDR3 size: 12 residues. The CDR3 loop is CAISAGTDTQYF. CDR3 bases: TGTGCCATCAGTGCTGGCACAGATACGCAGTATTTT.

This clonotype turned up a few times. The V gene is TRBV7-6, the J gene TRBJ1-2; no definite D call. The V end was cut by 2 bases, the J end by 7 bases, with 11 bases between. The CDR3 covers 13 residues. Germline V gene sequence: CDR1 SGHVS, CDR2 FNYEAQ. The CDR3 region is CASSLRGEGGYTF. CDR3 DNA: TGTGCCAGCAGCTTACGCGGGGAGGGTGGCTACACCTTC.

V is TRBV5-5 and J is TRBJ2-3; TRBD2 matches at 8 bases. Trimming at V came to 0 bases and at J to 7 bases, leaving 10 bases not matched to a gene. Germline V gene sequence: CDR1 SGHKS, CDR2 YYEKEE (reference sequence). CDR3 length equals 16 residues. In DNA, the CDR3 is TGTGCCAGCAGCTTGGGCGGGGGGCACCTCACGAATACGCAGTATTTT. Its translation: CASSLGGGHLTNTQYF.